The 27 T cell receptor beta chains below come from one sample, sequenced in a study of blood T cell repertoires in COVID-19. TCRdb keeps only in-frame clones here, not all; method: immunoSEQ multiplex PCR. The sample shows some 290,000 clones, roughly 90% of them seen only once. Sequencing was done on a sample of peripheral blood. The origin of the receptors is a woman aged 45-65 years who had recovered from COVID-19.

The V and J genes are TRBV5-1 and TRBJ2-5; 10 bases match TRBD2. CDR3 length equals 14 residues. From germline, CDR1 is SGHRS and CDR2 YFSETQ. Unmatched junction bases numbered 2, after V lost 0 bases and J lost 6 bases. CDR3 residues: CASSLETSGQTQYF. The CDR3, as DNA: TGCGCCAGCAGCTTGGAGACTAGCGGGCAGACCCAGTACTTC.

This clone appeared a few times. The genes are TRBV11-2 and TRBJ2-7, with 7 bases that match TRBD1. Germline CDR1 reads SGHAT; CDR2 reads FQNNGV. The V segment lost 10 bases and the J segment 3 bases; nucleotides outside the gene matches: 9. The CDR3 length is 13 residues. In nucleotides, the CDR3 is TGTGCCACCAGGGACAGCGCGGACTACGAGCAGTACTTC. Its translation: CATRDSADYEQYF.

This rearrangement joins TRBV7-8 to TRBJ2-4; 9 bases are shared with TRBD2. CDR3 length equals 14 residues. The germline V gene has CDR1 SGHVS and CDR2 FQNEAQ. Trimming removed 9 bases from V and 8 bases from J; junction bases left unmatched: 11. CDR3 coding DNA: TGTGCCAGTAGAGGGCGGGAGGGCCTGGACATTCAGTACTTC. It encodes CASRGREGLDIQYF.

The chain recombines TRBV5-6 with TRBJ1-6; 10 nucleotides match TRBD1. CDR3 length: 15 residues. The germline V gene encodes CDR1 SGHDT and CDR2 YYEEEE. The V segment lost 4 bases and the J segment 9 bases; nucleotides outside the gene matches: 7. The CDR3 coding sequence is TGTGCCAGCAGCCAGACAGGGGGCGTGGCTTCACCCCTCCACTTT. It yields the protein CASSQTGGVASPLHF.

This chain uses TRBV6-2 or TRBV6-3 with TRBJ2-1, with 9 positions matching TRBD2. The CDR3 length is 16 residues. The J segment lost 6 bases and the V segment lost 4 bases, leaving 10 bases of the junction unmatched. Germline V gene sequence: CDR1 MNHEY, CDR2 SVGEGT. CDR3 region: CASSSRGGGAANEQFF. Here the CDR3 DNA reads TGTGCCAGCAGTTCCCGGGGCGGGGGGGCCGCCAATGAGCAGTTCTTC.

The rearrangement joins TRBV5-1 to TRBJ2-2, with a tentative D call TRBD2 (7 bases). V shed 4 bases and J shed 6 bases, with 22 bases lying between them. This CDR3 has 17 amino acids. Per the germline V gene, CDR1 is SGHRS and CDR2 is YFSETQ. CDR3 nucleotides: TGCGCCAGCAGCCCTATTAGGGGGGGCAGCGTCCCCGGGGAGCTGTTTTTT. Amino acid sequence: CASSPIRGGSVPGELFF.

The J gene is TRBJ1-1, the V gene TRBV27; perhaps TRBD1 as D (6 bases). The CDR3 extends over 15 amino acids. V was trimmed by 2 bases and J by 3 bases, leaving 13 bases between them. CDR1 MNHEY and CDR2 SMNVEV come from the germline V gene (reference sequence). This CDR3 reads CASSLARGSYTEAFF. The CDR3 DNA reads TGTGCCAGCAGTTTAGCCAGGGGCTCCTACACTGAAGCTTTCTTT.

The chain links TRBV5-1 to TRBJ1-3; perhaps TRBD1 as D (5 bases). Trimming removed 2 bases from V and 4 bases from J, with 16 bases in between. The CDR3 loop spans 16 amino acids. From germline, CDR1 is SGHRS and CDR2 YFSETQ. The CDR3 DNA follows: TGCGCCAGCAGCTTAGGTGACGGCGGGGGAGGAAACACCATATATTTT. This sequence encodes CASSLGDGGGGNTIYF.

The chain couples TRBV7-9 to TRBJ1-3, with a weak D call TRBD1 (5 bases). Germline CDR1 and CDR2: SEHNR and FQNEAQ (reference sequence). This CDR3 region has 13 residues. The V end was cut by 2 bases, the J end by 6 bases, with 8 bases between. The CDR3 is CASSLRGENTIYF. CDR3 DNA: TGTGCCAGCAGCTTACGGGGGGAAAACACCATATATTTT.

The chain joins TRBV14 to TRBJ1-3, with D unresolved. The germline gives CDR1 SGHDN, CDR2 FVKESK. The CDR3 has 13 residues. The V and J ends lost 2 bases and 4 bases respectively, with 6 bases between them. The CDR3 coding sequence is TGTGCCAGCAGCCAATGGGCCGGAAACACCATATATTTT. Translating gives CASSQWAGNTIYF.

The rearrangement uses TRBV28 and TRBJ2-2; D possibly corresponds to TRBD1 (5 bases). The CDR3 sequence is 15 residues long. Looked up from germline, CDR1 is MDHEN and CDR2 is SYDVKM. With 6 bases removed from V and 4 bases from J, the gap between germline ends came to 15 bases. The CDR3, as DNA: TGTGCCAGCAGGACAGACTTGGGATTCACCGGGGAGCTGTTTTTT. Translating it yields CASRTDLGFTGELFF.

The gene calls are TRBV24-1 and TRBJ2-2; 7 positions match TRBD1. Losses at the gene ends were 9 bases for V and 3 bases for J; bases not matched to a gene: 9. The germline V gene encodes CDR1 KGHDR and CDR2 SFDVKD. The CDR3 runs to 15 residues. The CDR3 DNA reads as TGTGCCACCGCCCCGGGACAGTTCGACACCGGGGAGCTGTTTTTT. Translated: CATAPGQFDTGELFF.

This chain joins TRBV6-5 and TRBJ2-2, with 8 bases that match TRBD2. The CDR3 is 15 residues long. Trimming removed 2 bases from V and 7 bases from J; junction bases left unmatched: 6. The germline CDR1 and CDR2 sequences are MNHEY and SVGAGI. In nucleotides, the CDR3 is TGTGCCAGCAGTTACGGGCAAGCGGGGGTCGGGGAGCTGTTTTTT. Translated: CASSYGQAGVGELFF.

This clone was seen only once. The chain carries TRBV6-5 and TRBJ1-6, with unresolved D. V was clipped by 4 bases and J by 11 bases, with 15 bases between them. Per the germline V gene, CDR1 is MNHEY and CDR2 is SVGAGI. This CDR3 has 14 residues. CDR3: CASSFQPSGPPLHF. The CDR3 nucleotides are TGTGCCAGCAGTTTCCAGCCCAGCGGGCCACCCCTCCACTTT.

The chain employs TRBV7-2 and TRBJ1-1; no definite D call. Trimming removed 2 bases at V and 4 bases at J, with 11 bases between. The CDR3 contains 14 residues. The germline V gene has CDR1 SGHTA and CDR2 FQGNSA. CDR3 sequence (DNA): TGTGCCAGCAGCTTAATATGGGCTGGCACTGAAGCTTTCTTT. This encodes CASSLIWAGTEAFF.

The genes are TRBV29-1 and TRBJ1-1; no clear D gene. The germline V gene has CDR1 SQVTM and CDR2 ANQGSEA. V lost 7 bases and J lost 2, with 8 bases in between. The CDR3 has 11 residues. CDR3: CSGGFNTEAFF. The CDR3, as DNA: TGCAGCGGCGGGTTCAACACTGAAGCTTTCTTT.

This clone has a handful of counts. The chain carries TRBV5-4 and TRBJ1-6; D possibly corresponds to TRBD1 (5 bases). Germline CDR1 SGHNT, CDR2 YYREEE (reference sequence). Trimming took 4 bases from V and 8 from J, leaving 13 bases between them. CDR3 length equals 14 residues. Here the CDR3 DNA reads TGTGCCAGCAGCCCTCGGGACTCTTATTCACCCCTCCACTTT. Protein product: CASSPRDSYSPLHF. The full variable domain, its missing parts supplied by reference TRBV5-4 and TRBJ1-6, is ETGVTQSPTHLIKTRGQQVTLRCSSQSGHNTVSWYQQALGQGPQFIFQYYREEENGRGNFPPRFSGLQFPNYSSELNVNALELDDSALYLCASSPRDSYSPLHFGNGTRLTVT.

This sequence joins TRBV7-9 and TRBJ2-7; 7 nucleotides agree with TRBD2. The length of the CDR3 is 16 residues. Per germline, CDR1 SEHNR and CDR2 FQNEAQ (reference sequence). The ends lost 5 bases at V and 0 bases at J; junction bases unmatched: 10. CDR3 amino acids: CASSHRTSDSSYEQYF. CDR3 coding DNA: TGTGCCAGCAGCCACAGAACTAGCGACAGCTCCTACGAGCAGTACTTC.

The chain has TRBV18 and TRBJ1-6; a weak D match, TRBD1 (6 bases). Germline CDR1 is KGHSH and CDR2 is LQKENI. The CDR3 consists of 15 residues. V lost 4 bases, J lost 6 bases, and 13 bases lay in between. DNA for the CDR3: TGTGCCAGCTCACGCGATGGGGGCGGTAATTCACCCCTCCACTTT. Amino acids: CASSRDGGGNSPLHF.

The chain is built from TRBV14 and TRBJ1-1; TRBD1 might be the D (5 bases). CDR1 and CDR2 (germline): SGHDN, FVKESK. The CDR3 loop spans 16 amino acids. The V end was cut by 0 bases, the J end by 7 bases, with 18 bases between. The CDR3 is CASSQDGPQGYFEAFF. As DNA, the CDR3 is TGTGCCAGCAGCCAAGACGGGCCCCAGGGTTACTTTGAAGCTTTCTTT. The variable domain in full, with the rest retrieved from reference TRBV14 and TRBJ1-1, is EAGVTQFPSHSVIEKGQTVTLRCDPISGHDNLYWYRRVMGKEIKFLLHFVKESKQDESGMPNNRFLAERTGGTYSTLKVQPAELEDSGVYFCASSQDGPQGYFEAFFGQGTRLTVV.

The count of this clone is one. The V and J genes are TRBV20-1 and TRBJ1-5; D perhaps matches TRBD1 (5 bases). Trimming removed 3 bases at V and 7 bases at J, with 16 bases between. Germline V gene sequence: CDR1 DFQATT, CDR2 SNEGSKA (reference sequence). The CDR3 runs to 14 residues. The DNA for the CDR3 is TGCAGTGCTAGTTCTCGCCCAGGGAACCAGCCCCAGCATTTT. It translates to CSASSRPGNQPQHF.

The J gene is TRBJ2-5, the V gene TRBV30; maybe TRBD2 (5 bases). The germline CDR1 and CDR2 sequences are GTSNPN and SVGIG (reference sequence). CDR3 length equals 15 residues. Trimming pared 5 bases from V and 0 bases from J, leaving 16 bases between. In DNA, the CDR3 is TGTGCCTGGGAAATAGCGAGAGGGTACCAAGAGACCCAGTACTTC. Translation gives CAWEIARGYQETQYF.

The rearrangement uses TRBV13 and TRBJ1-1; 7 bases are shared with TRBD1. The germline CDR1 and CDR2 sequences are PRHDT and FYEKMQ (reference sequence). V shed 2 bases, J shed 1 base, and the junction held 1 base outside the gene matches. This CDR3 contains 14 residues. CDR3 nucleotides: TGTGCCAGCAGCTTATACAGGGGGAACACTGAAGCTTTCTTT. It encodes CASSLYRGNTEAFF.

The rearrangement links TRBV6-5 to TRBJ2-7, with TRBD1 matching over 8 bases. The CDR3 contains 14 residues. Germline lookup yields CDR1 MNHEY and CDR2 SVGAGI. Trimming took 7 bases from V and 5 from J; bases not matched to a gene: 10. CDR3 DNA: TGTGCCAGCACGCGGACAGGGTGGATCCACGAGCAGTACTTC. Its translation: CASTRTGWIHEQYF.

The rearrangement joins TRBV29-1 to TRBJ2-5; 10 bases align to TRBD1. Germline CDR1 is SQVTM and CDR2 is ANQGSEA. CDR3 length: 15 amino acids. Trimming cost V 1 base and J 5 bases; bases outside gene matches: 7. CDR3 protein: CSVEAPDRGGETQYF. CDR3 nucleotides: TGCAGCGTTGAAGCACCGGACAGGGGGGGTGAGACCCAGTACTTC.

The sample holds a few counts of this clone. This chain links TRBV7-2 with TRBJ1-1; TRBD1 matches 8 bases. Per the germline V gene, CDR1 is SGHTA and CDR2 is FQGNSA. This CDR3 is built from 15 residues. V lost 5 bases and J lost 3; bases outside the gene matches: 8. CDR3 nucleotides: TGTGCCAGCAGCGATCCGGACAGGGTCTACACTGAAGCTTTCTTT. It translates to CASSDPDRVYTEAFF. Filled out from reference TRBV7-2 and TRBJ1-1, the complete variable domain reads GAGVSQSPSNKVTEKGKDVELRCDPISGHTALYWYRQSLGQGLEFLIYFQGNSAPDKSGLPSDRFSAERTGGSVSTLTIQRTQQEDSAVYLCASSDPDRVYTEAFFGQGTRLTVV.

The rearrangement links TRBV27 to TRBJ2-3; perhaps TRBD1 as D (5 bases). Germline loops: CDR1 MNHEY, CDR2 SMNVEV (reference sequence). V lost 3 bases, J lost 2 bases, and 12 bases lay in between. CDR3 length: 15 residues. For the CDR3, the DNA is TGTGCCAGCAGTTTCCAGACAGATCCCACAGATACGCAGTATTTT. Amino acid sequence: CASSFQTDPTDTQYF.